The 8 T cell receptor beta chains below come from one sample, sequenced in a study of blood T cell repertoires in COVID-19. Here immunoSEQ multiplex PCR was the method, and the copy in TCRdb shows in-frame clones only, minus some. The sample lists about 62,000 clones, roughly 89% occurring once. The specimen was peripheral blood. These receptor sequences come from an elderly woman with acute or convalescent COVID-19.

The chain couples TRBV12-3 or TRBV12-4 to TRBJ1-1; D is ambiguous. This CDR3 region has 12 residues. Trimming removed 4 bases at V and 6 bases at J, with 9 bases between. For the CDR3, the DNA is TGTGCCAGCAGTTGGAGTCTCCCTGAAGCTTTCTTT. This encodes CASSWSLPEAFF.

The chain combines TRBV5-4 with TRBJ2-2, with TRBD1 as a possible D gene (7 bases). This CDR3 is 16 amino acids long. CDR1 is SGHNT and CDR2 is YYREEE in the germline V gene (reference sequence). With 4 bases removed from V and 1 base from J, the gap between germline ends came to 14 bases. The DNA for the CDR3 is TGTGCCAGCAGCCCTCACAGGGGACTGAACACCGGGGAGCTGTTTTTT. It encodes CASSPHRGLNTGELFF.

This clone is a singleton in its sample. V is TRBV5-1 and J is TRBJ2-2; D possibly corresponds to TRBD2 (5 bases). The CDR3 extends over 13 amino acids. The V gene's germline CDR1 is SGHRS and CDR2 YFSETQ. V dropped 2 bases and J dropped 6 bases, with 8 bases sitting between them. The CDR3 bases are TGCGCCAGCAGCTTTCGGGGTCCCGGGGAGCTGTTTTTT. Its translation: CASSFRGPGELFF.

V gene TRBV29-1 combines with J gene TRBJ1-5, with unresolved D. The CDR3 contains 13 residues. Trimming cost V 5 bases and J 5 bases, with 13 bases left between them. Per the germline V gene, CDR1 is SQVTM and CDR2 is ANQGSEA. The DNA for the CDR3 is TGCAGCGTTCTAGATAGTTTGCATCAGCCCCAGCATTTT. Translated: CSVLDSLHQPQHF.

The CDR3 region has the DNA TGTGCCAGCAGCCAGGGGCTTAGACGAACAAGTAGGACAGATACGCAGTATTTT. This encodes CASSQGLRRTSRTDTQYF. The chain is built from TRBV3-1 (or the pseudogene TRBV3-2) and TRBJ2-3, with TRBD1 as a possible D gene (5 bases). V lost 3 bases, J lost 3 bases, and 22 bases lay in between. The CDR3 length is 18 residues. CDR1 is LGHDT, CDR2 YNNKEL, per germline (reference sequence).

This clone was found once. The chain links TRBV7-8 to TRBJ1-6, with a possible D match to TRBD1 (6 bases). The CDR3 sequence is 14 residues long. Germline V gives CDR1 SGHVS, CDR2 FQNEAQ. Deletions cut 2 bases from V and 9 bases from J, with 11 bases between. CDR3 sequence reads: CASSLTQGGSPLHF. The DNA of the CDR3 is TGTGCCAGCAGCTTAACACAAGGGGGTTCACCCCTCCACTTT.

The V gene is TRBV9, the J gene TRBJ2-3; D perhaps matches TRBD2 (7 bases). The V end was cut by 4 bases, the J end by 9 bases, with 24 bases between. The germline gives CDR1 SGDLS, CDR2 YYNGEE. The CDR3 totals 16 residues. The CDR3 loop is CASSTLRGGSPSTQYF. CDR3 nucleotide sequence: TGTGCCAGCAGCACACTGAGGGGGGGAAGTCCATCAACGCAGTATTTT.

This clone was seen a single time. The CDR3 is CASSQDLRVLDQPQHF. The CDR3 DNA sequence: TGCGCCAGCAGCCAAGATCTTCGGGTTTTGGATCAGCCCCAGCATTTT. The V gene is TRBV4-3, the J gene TRBJ1-5; D gene uncertain. V was clipped by 0 bases and J by 5 bases, with 14 bases between them. CDR3 length: 16 amino acids. The germline gives CDR1 LGHNA, CDR2 YSLEER.